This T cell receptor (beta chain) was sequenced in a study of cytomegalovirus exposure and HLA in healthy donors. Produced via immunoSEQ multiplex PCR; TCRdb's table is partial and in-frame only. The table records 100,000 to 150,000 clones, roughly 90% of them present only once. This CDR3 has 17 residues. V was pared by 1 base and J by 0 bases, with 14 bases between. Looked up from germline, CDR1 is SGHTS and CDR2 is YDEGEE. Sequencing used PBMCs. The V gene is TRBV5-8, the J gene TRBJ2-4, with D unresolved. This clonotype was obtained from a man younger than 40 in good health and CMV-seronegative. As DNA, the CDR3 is TGTGCCAGCAGCTTGTTGTTTGCAGGAATAGCCAAAAACATTCAGTACTTC. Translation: CASSLLFAGIAKNIQYF.